The rows below give T cell receptor beta chains drawn from one sample of a study of T cell responses to AZD1222 COVID-19 vaccine. Produced via immunoSEQ multiplex PCR; TCRdb's table is partial and in-frame only. This sample has tens of thousands of clones, with about 90% found just once. Sample: peripheral blood, taken 28 days after the second dose of the MenACWY control vaccine. The receptors derive from an adult who received the MenACWY meningococcal vaccine as a control. Both conserved end residues are part of each CDR3. The D gene is left open where the match is weak. A clone size is listed for some rows: how often the clone was seen (once, few, many), or a class if it is expanded.

V: TRBV6-5; D: TRBD1; size: once; J: TRBJ2-7; DNA: TGTGCCAGCACGACAGGGACATCCTACGAGCAGTACTTC; CDR3: CASTTGTSYEQYF
V: TRBV9; D: -; size: -; J: TRBJ2-3; DNA: TGTGCCAGCAGCGCGGGCAACACAGATACGCAGTATTTT; CDR3: CASSAGNTDTQYF
V: TRBV19; D: -; size: -; J: TRBJ2-1; DNA: TGTGCCAGCACCAAAGACAGATTCCACCACAATGAGCAGTTCTTC; CDR3: CASTKDRFHHNEQFF
V: TRBV28; D: -; size: -; J: TRBJ2-1; DNA: TGTGCCAGCAGTTTACCGACTAGCTACAATGAGCAGTTCTTC; CDR3: CASSLPTSYNEQFF
V: TRBV11-2; D: -; size: -; J: TRBJ2-2; DNA: TGTGCCAGCAGCATTCGGCAGGGGAACACCGGGGAGCTGTTTTTT; CDR3: CASSIRQGNTGELFF
V: TRBV7-7; D: -; size: once; J: TRBJ2-1; DNA: TGTGCCAGCAGCTTGGGACACAACAATGAGCAGTTCTTC; CDR3: CASSLGHNNEQFF
V: TRBV10-3; D: -; size: -; J: TRBJ2-3; DNA: TGTGCCATCAGTGTCGTTACTAGCACAGATACGCAGTATTTT; CDR3: CAISVVTSTDTQYF
V: TRBV7-8; D: -; size: -; J: TRBJ1-3; DNA: TGTGCCAGCACCGTCACCACCTGGAGCTCTGGAAACACCATATATTTT; CDR3: CASTVTTWSSGNTIYF
V: TRBV6-1; D: -; size: -; J: TRBJ1-6; DNA: TGTGCCAGCAGTGAAAACCCGACCGGGACCGCGCTGAAAACCCTCCACTTT; CDR3: CASSENPTGTALKTLHF
V: TRBV28; D: -; size: -; J: TRBJ2-4; DNA: TGTGCCAGCAGTTTACAGTGGGAATCAGCCAAAAACATTCAGTACTTC; CDR3: CASSLQWESAKNIQYF
V: TRBV6-1; D: TRBD2; size: -; J: TRBJ2-7; DNA: TGTGCCAGCAGTGAAGGCTTGGGGGGACTAGCGGGGTACGAGCAGTACTTC; CDR3: CASSEGLGGLAGYEQYF
V: TRBV6-5; D: -; size: -; J: TRBJ1-6; DNA: TGTGCCAGCAGTTACTCCGGCAGGGATTCACCCCTCCACTTT; CDR3: CASSYSGRDSPLHF
V: TRBV5-1; D: -; size: -; J: TRBJ1-2; DNA: TGCGCCAGCAGCTTGGACAGAACCTTCTATGGCTACACCTTC; CDR3: CASSLDRTFYGYTF
V: TRBV18; D: TRBD2; size: -; J: TRBJ2-7; DNA: TGTGCCAGCTCACCCAGCGGGACGCCCTCCTACGAGCAGTACTTC; CDR3: CASSPSGTPSYEQYF
V: TRBV11-3; D: -; size: -; J: TRBJ1-2; DNA: TGTGCCAGCAGCTCCCCCCCGGACAGAGCTTATGGCTACACCTTC; CDR3: CASSSPPDRAYGYTF
V: TRBV10-3; D: TRBD1; size: few; J: TRBJ1-5; DNA: TGTGCCACTTCAGACAGGGTCCTTAGCAATCAGCCCCAGCATTTT; CDR3: CATSDRVLSNQPQHF
V: TRBV13; D: -; size: -; J: TRBJ2-3; DNA: TGTGCCAGCAGACTACGGGGGCGGACAGATACGCAGTATTTT; CDR3: CASRLRGRTDTQYF
V: TRBV5-4; D: TRBD2; size: -; J: TRBJ2-7; DNA: TGTGCCAGCAGGCCCGGCGGGGGGACTAGCTCCTACGAGCAGTACTTC; CDR3: CASRPGGGTSSYEQYF
V: TRBV24-1; D: -; size: -; J: TRBJ2-1; DNA: TGTGCCACCAGTGGGTCGCGGGCCACTGAGCAGTTCTTC; CDR3: CATSGSRATEQFF
V: TRBV7-9; D: TRBD1; size: -; J: TRBJ2-3; DNA: TGTGCCAGCAGCACCCGGACAGGCCCCACAGATACGCAGTATTTT; CDR3: CASSTRTGPTDTQYF
V: TRBV28; D: TRBD1; size: -; J: TRBJ2-2; DNA: TGTGCCAGCAAAAAGGCGGGACAGGGGAATACCGGGGAGCTGTTTTTT; CDR3: CASKKAGQGNTGELFF
V: TRBV6-2/TRBV6-3; D: TRBD2; size: -; J: TRBJ2-7; DNA: TGTGCCAGCAGTGCTAGCGGGAGTTCCCACGAGCAGTACTTC; CDR3: CASSASGSSHEQYF
V: TRBV19; D: -; size: -; J: TRBJ2-7; DNA: TGTGCCAGTAGTTCCGGTCCGGCCTACGAGCAGTACTTC; CDR3: CASSSGPAYEQYF
V: TRBV27; D: -; size: -; J: TRBJ2-2; DNA: TGTGCCAGCAGTACTTATCAGGGGTCGGACGGGGAGCTGTTTTTT; CDR3: CASSTYQGSDGELFF
V: TRBV6-5; D: -; size: -; J: TRBJ2-7; DNA: TGTGCCAGCGGTACAAGGAGCTCCTACGAGCAGTACTTC; CDR3: CASGTRSSYEQYF
V: TRBV12-5; D: TRBD1; size: -; J: TRBJ2-2; DNA: TGTGCTAGCCAGGGGACAGCGAACACCGGGGAGCTGTTTTTT; CDR3: CASQGTANTGELFF
V: TRBV10-1; D: TRBD2; size: few; J: TRBJ2-2; DNA: TGCGCCAGCAGTGAGTCTAGCGGGAGATCGGGCGGGGAGCTGTTTTTT; CDR3: CASSESSGRSGGELFF
V: TRBV6-4; D: -; size: -; J: TRBJ2-2; DNA: TGTGCCAGCAGTGATACAGATCGGACAGGGGAGCTGTTTTTT; CDR3: CASSDTDRTGELFF
V: TRBV30; D: -; size: -; J: TRBJ1-4; DNA: TGTGCCTGGAGTGAGCAAACTAATGAAAAACTGTTTTTT; CDR3: CAWSEQTNEKLFF
V: TRBV6-5; D: TRBD1; size: -; J: TRBJ2-3; DNA: TGTGCCAGCAGTTACTCGCAGGGACAGGGGGATACGCAGTATTTT; CDR3: CASSYSQGQGDTQYF
V: TRBV19; D: -; size: -; J: TRBJ1-2; DNA: TGTGCCAGTAGTAGAGAGATCTATGGCTACACCTTC; CDR3: CASSREIYGYTF